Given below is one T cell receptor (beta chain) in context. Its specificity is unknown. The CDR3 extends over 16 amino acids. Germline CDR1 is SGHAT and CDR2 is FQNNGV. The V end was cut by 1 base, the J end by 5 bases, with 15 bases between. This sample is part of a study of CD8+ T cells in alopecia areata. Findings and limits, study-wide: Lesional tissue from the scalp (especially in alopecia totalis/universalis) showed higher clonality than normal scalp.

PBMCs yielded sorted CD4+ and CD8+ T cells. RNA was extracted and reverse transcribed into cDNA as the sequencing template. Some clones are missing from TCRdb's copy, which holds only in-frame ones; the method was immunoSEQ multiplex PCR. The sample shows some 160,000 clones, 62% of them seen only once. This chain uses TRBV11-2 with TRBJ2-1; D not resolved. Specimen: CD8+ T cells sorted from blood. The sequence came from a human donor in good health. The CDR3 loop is CASSLGASQWDNEQFF. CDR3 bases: TGTGCCAGCAGCTTAGGGGCTAGTCAGTGGGACAATGAGCAGTTCTTC.